This T cell receptor (beta chain) was identified during a study of T-cell memory formation after mild COVID-19. On the study more broadly: Largely donor-specific TCR clusters were found.

In this sample, this clonotype turned up a few times. The antigen is not known. Deletions cut 1 base from V and 1 base from J, with 13 bases between. The CDR3 contains 16 residues. Germline assignment: CDR1 SGHKS and CDR2 YYEKEE (reference sequence). Findings and caveats of the study: In pre-infection memory, a portion of responding clones appeared, which suggested that cross-reactive memory joined. Shrinking CD4+ clones resided mostly in CM and EM, and CD8+ ones in EMRA.

Libraries for TCRalpha and TCRbeta carried sample barcodes and unique molecular identifiers via 5'RACE. MiXCR, applied by TCRdb to the 5' RACE reads, yields one record per CDR3 protein. This sample has about 400,000 distinct CDR3 sequences, with about 15% found just once. The J gene is TRBJ2-3, the V gene TRBV5-5, with D perhaps given as TRBD1 or TRBD2 (6 bases each). This clonotype was sampled from a young man who had mild COVID-19 (a few samples of this study predate the infection). Cell type and time point are not known. The specimen sequenced was PBMCs or a T cell subset sorted from them (not recorded which). CDR3 nucleotides: TGTGCCAGCAGCTTGCTCGGGGGCGGCGGCACAGATACGCAGTATTTT. Translated, it gives CASSLLGGGGTDTQYF.